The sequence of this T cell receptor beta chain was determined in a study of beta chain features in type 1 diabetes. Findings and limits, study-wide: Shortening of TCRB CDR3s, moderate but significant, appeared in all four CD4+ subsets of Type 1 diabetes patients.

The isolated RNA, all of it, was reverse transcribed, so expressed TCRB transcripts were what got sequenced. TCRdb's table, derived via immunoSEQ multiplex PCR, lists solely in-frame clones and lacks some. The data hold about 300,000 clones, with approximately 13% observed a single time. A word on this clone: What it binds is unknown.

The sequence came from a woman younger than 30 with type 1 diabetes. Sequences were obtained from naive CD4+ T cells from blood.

This chain's CDR3 is CASSLYQSTDTQYF. The CDR3 coding sequence is TGTGCCAGCAGTTTATATCAGAGCACAGATACGCAGTATTTT. The J gene is TRBJ2-3, the V gene TRBV27; D is ambiguous. Per germline, CDR1 MNHEY and CDR2 SMNVEV (reference sequence). CDR3 size: 14 residues. V was trimmed by 1 base and J by 0 bases, leaving 5 bases between them.